Sequencing of this T cell receptor beta chain was carried out in a study of T cells in Graves' hyperthyroidism and ophthalmopathy. Study overall: Peripheral blood was acquired at first diagnosis, ahead of any therapy whatsoever.

Template material for amplifying TCR beta CDR3 regions consisted of RNA transcripts. The HTBI primer set was used in a first-round RT-PCR of the TCR CDR3. Each CDR3 protein is one row after TCRdb ran MiXCR on the multiplex PCR reads. The data contain under 400,000 distinct CDR3 sequences, approximately 15% of them singletons. This clonotype was seen ten or more times. This TCR derives from a woman between 18 and 30 years old with Graves' hyperthyroidism that later progressed to Graves' ophthalmopathy. Sequenced material: blood.

Written as DNA, the CDR3 is TGTGCCTGGAGGAGGACAGGAACCTACAATGAGCAGTTCTTC. Protein product: CAWRRTGTYNEQFF. The genes are TRBV30 and TRBJ2-1, with TRBD1 identical over 7 bases. Germline V lookup: CDR1 GTSNPN, CDR2 SVGIG (reference sequence). V dropped 3 bases and J dropped 2; count of bases not matched to a gene: 4. This CDR3 region has 14 residues.